This TCR beta chain originates from a study of shared T cell receptors in the human thymus. This clone showed up just a few times. Profiling relied on immunoSEQ multiplex PCR, and the TCRdb table lists in-frame clones only, not all of them. The sample lists roughly 700,000 clones; roughly 90% were seen once. With V trimmed by 1 base and J by 3 bases, 7 bases remained unmatched. The CDR3 length is 17 residues. CDR1 and CDR2 (germline): SGHTA, FQGNSA. These data also formed part of another study, on human thymus T cells. In that study: The sample donors, healthy Finnish infants, were having corrective surgery for congenital heart defects. The thymus tissue came from resections taken during corrective heart surgery. Repertoires from thymus and blood appeared to show biased V and J gene usage. Unrelated individuals reportedly shared highly overlapping thymic TCR repertoires.

The sample was thymocytes. The receptor was derived from a boy in the first two years of life with a congenital heart defect. The chain joins TRBV7-2 to TRBJ2-7, with 12 bases identical to TRBD2. CDR3 residues: CASSLVLAGGGVYEQYF. The DNA for the CDR3 is TGTGCCAGCAGCTTAGTCCTAGCGGGAGGGGGGGTCTACGAGCAGTACTTC.